Each of the 7 T cell receptor beta chains below was sequenced from the same sample in a study of OX40 agonist ivuxolimab in advanced cancers. Clones were sequenced by immunoSEQ multiplex PCR, and TCRdb holds only the in-frame ones, with some missing. The table shows around 48,000 clones, with approximately 84% occurring only once. The specimen was CD4+ or CD8+ T cells sorted from blood, collected in a trial of the OX40 agonist ivuxolimab. The origin of the receptors is an adult with an advanced solid tumor such as melanoma, head and neck, liver or kidney cancer.

The chain joins TRBV11-3 to TRBJ2-7; a weak D match, TRBD1 (5 bases). Looked up from germline, CDR1 is SGHNT and CDR2 is YENEEA. The V end was cut by 2 bases, the J end by 6 bases, with 11 bases between. This CDR3 comprises 13 residues. DNA of the CDR3: TGTGCCAGCAGCTTATTTTCAGGGCGCGAGCAGTACTTC. Protein product: CASSLFSGREQYF.

The genes are TRBV27 and TRBJ2-7; TRBD1 matches 10 bases. The CDR3 contains 14 residues. Unmatched junction bases numbered 4, after V lost 4 bases and J lost 4 bases. Germline loops: CDR1 MNHEY, CDR2 SMNVEV (reference sequence). CDR3 sequence: CASSWGDRGYEQYF. DNA of the CDR3: TGTGCCAGCAGTTGGGGGGACAGGGGATACGAGCAGTACTTC.

V gene TRBV6-5 combines with J gene TRBJ2-7, with 11 bases that match TRBD2. Germline lookup yields CDR1 MNHEY and CDR2 SVGAGI. CDR3 length equals 15 residues. Trimming removed 6 bases from V and 3 bases from J; junction bases left unmatched: 7. The CDR3 sequence: CASSLAGLAVYEQYF. The CDR3 DNA reads as TGTGCCAGCAGCCTTGCGGGACTAGCGGTCTACGAGCAGTACTTC.

CDR3 bases: TGTGCCAGCAGCCCGGGGGGTCTGCCCAACTTCGCGAACACCGGGGAGCTGTTTTTT. It translates to CASSPGGLPNFANTGELFF. The V gene is TRBV6-4, the J gene TRBJ2-2; the match to TRBD2 covers 7 bases. The V segment lost 6 bases and the J segment 0 bases; nucleotides outside the gene matches: 16. Germline V lookup: CDR1 MRHNA, CDR2 SNTAGT. The CDR3 totals 19 residues.

This clone appeared once. This chain uses TRBV4-3 with TRBJ2-5; 13 bases fit TRBD2. The J segment lost 7 bases and the V segment lost 0 bases, leaving 5 bases of the junction unmatched. Germline V gene lookup returns CDR1 LGHNA and CDR2 YSLEER. CDR3 length: 16 residues. CDR3 loop: CASSQDRRLAGGTQYF. CDR3 coding DNA: TGCGCCAGCAGCCAAGATAGAAGACTAGCGGGGGGGACCCAGTACTTC.

This clone was seen a handful of times. The chain combines TRBV30 with TRBJ1-5; D is uncertain. This CDR3 spans 13 amino acids. The germline V gene encodes CDR1 GTSNPN and CDR2 SVGIG (reference sequence). V lost 2 bases and J 5 bases, leaving 10 bases between the germline ends. CDR3 coding DNA: TGTGCCTGGAGTTTTGGATTAGATCAGCCCCAGCATTTT. Amino acids: CAWSFGLDQPQHF.

This clone was seen just once. The rearrangement joins TRBV5-1 to TRBJ2-3; a possible D gene is TRBD1 (6 bases). Trimming stripped 0 bases from V and 6 bases from J, with 11 bases between. The germline CDR1 and CDR2 sequences are SGHRS and YFSETQ. The length of the CDR3 is 14 residues. The CDR3 here is CASSLADRRDTQYF. The CDR3 nucleotides are TGCGCCAGCAGCTTGGCGGACAGACGGGATACGCAGTATTTT. The entire variable domain, with the rest obtained from reference TRBV5-1 and TRBJ2-3, is as follows: KAGVTQTPRYLIKTRGQQVTLSCSPISGHRSVSWYQQTPGQGLQFLFEYFSETQRNKGNFPGRFSGRQFSNSRSEMNVSTLELGDSALYLCASSLADRRDTQYFGPGTRLTVL.